This T cell receptor (beta chain) originates from a study of T cells in Graves' hyperthyroidism and ophthalmopathy. General study results and limits: Ophthalmopathy prediction by the model preceded onset by a median about 6.5 months. Most expanded thyroid clonotypes above 0.001 also appeared in blood. Separating ophthalmopathy from stable hyperthyroidism was achieved by a 13 V-J model.

As for this clonotype: Its antigen is not identified.

V lost 4 bases and J lost 4, with 10 bases in between. This CDR3 is built from 13 residues. Germline CDR1 MDHEN, CDR2 SYDVKM. Exclusion of patients followed from uncontrolled infection, other autoimmune disease, pregnancy or lactation. RNA transcripts were the template for amplifying TCR beta CDR3 regions. TCR CDR3 regions were first amplified by RT-PCR with HTBI primers. TCRdb re-called the multiplex PCR reads through MiXCR, storing one row per CDR3 protein. The table includes hundreds of thousands of distinct CDR3 sequences, about 20% detected once. This chain connects TRBV28 to TRBJ1-2, with TRBD1 as a possible D gene (6 bases). Sequenced input: blood. This TCR was recovered from a man aged 25-45 years with Graves' ophthalmopathy. CDR3 in amino acids: CASSWGGLYGYTF. As DNA, the CDR3 is TGTGCCAGCAGTTGGGGGGGGCTCTATGGCTACACCTTC.